This T cell receptor (beta chain) emerged from a study of control samples from healthy donors and cancer patients. Clones were read by immunoSEQ multiplex PCR, and TCRdb kept only the in-frame ones, dropping some. The sample holds some 150,000 clones, approximately 96% seen once. The sequence derives from a woman aged 25 to 39 in good health. The specimen was blood.

The CDR3 reads CASSDRLDQPQHF. CDR3 coding DNA: TGCGCCAGCAGCGATAGGCTGGATCAGCCCCAGCATTTT. The chain has TRBV4-1 and TRBJ1-5; D gene ambiguous. Germline values: CDR1 MGHRA, CDR2 YSYEKL. Trimming removed 5 bases from V and 5 bases from J, with 10 bases in between. This CDR3 spans 13 amino acids.